This T cell receptor (beta chain) appears in the sequencing data of a study of beta chain features in type 1 diabetes. The length of the CDR3 is 14 residues. V was pared by 2 bases and J by 7 bases, with 5 bases of the junction left unmatched. The germline gives CDR1 SGHTA, CDR2 FQGTGA. Sorted CD4+ subsets: naive, central memory, regulatory, stem cell-like memory (CD45RO/CCR7/CD25/CD127/CD95/CD27 panel). As every portion of the isolated RNA was reverse transcribed, the sequencing read expressed TCRB transcripts. Sequenced by immunoSEQ multiplex PCR; TCRdb stores in-frame clones only, minus some. The data contain about 110,000 clones, 30% to 40% of them singletons. This clone was counted a few times. Its antigen is as yet unknown. Overall study results and limits: Patients showed naive, central memory and Treg TCRB repertoires that appeared more similar than those of healthy donors.

The clonotype comes from a young woman in good health. This chain connects TRBV7-3 to TRBJ2-4; 7 bases are shared with TRBD2. Material: stem cell memory CD4+ T cells from blood. Written as DNA, the CDR3 is TGTGCCAGCAGCTTAGCGGGAGCTCGGAACATTCAGTACTTC. As protein: CASSLAGARNIQYF.